The table lists the clone carrying this TCR beta chain with a few counts. No antigen is known for it. PCR was performed a second time for about 7 to 11 cycles using a sample-barcoded 5' primer and a J-beta primer mix. Every cDNA molecule bore a tag from a template-switch adaptor containing 12 random nucleotides. TCRdb re-analysed the 5' RACE reads in MiXCR, keeping a single row per CDR3 protein. Among over a million distinct CDR3 sequences listed, around 45% were seen once. CDR1 and CDR2 (germline): SEHNR, FQNEAQ (reference sequence). V shed 5 bases and J shed 0 bases, with 19 bases lying between them. The CDR3 length is 17 residues. This record comes from a study of blood T cells in healthy people across ages. Study results and caveats: Diversity of TCR beta per million T cells declined in a roughly linear way with age. Observed TCR beta diversity showed a strong correlation with the percentage of naive T cells as measured by flow cytometry.

This clonotype originated in a woman in her sixties in good health. Source material: blood. The chain combines TRBV7-9 with TRBJ1-2; D unclear. The CDR3: CASSPRPRLGTNYGYTF. For the CDR3, the DNA is TGTGCCAGCAGCCCGAGGCCTCGGTTAGGGACTAACTATGGCTACACCTTC.